Listed here are 18 T cell receptor beta chains from one sample, sequenced in a study of T-cell memory formation after mild COVID-19. TCRdb reprocessed the 5' RACE reads with MiXCR, giving one entry per CDR3 protein. This sample yields some 450,000 distinct CDR3 sequences, of which under 20% are seen a single time; roughly 21% belongs to the top ten. Source material: PBMCs or a T cell subset sorted from them (not recorded which). The receptors were sampled from a man younger than 35 who had mild COVID-19 (a few samples of this study predate the infection). Cell type and time point are not known.

A few counts support this clonotype. The chain combines TRBV28 with TRBJ2-1; D is perhaps TRBD1 or TRBD2 (5 bases each). V gave up 4 bases and J gave up 8 bases, with 21 bases separating them. The CDR3 runs to 16 residues. In germline, CDR1 is MDHEN, CDR2 SYDVKM. CDR3 in DNA: TGTGCCAGCAGTTCCCCCCGCAGGGCCGGGATCGATGAGCAGTTCTTC. It codes for CASSSPRRAGIDEQFF.

This clonotype was detected only a few times. The chain uses TRBV4-3 and TRBJ2-5, with TRBD1 matching 10 bases. Germline lookup yields CDR1 LGHNA and CDR2 YSLEER. The CDR3 spans 16 residues. V shed 0 bases and J 6 bases; nucleotides not matched to a gene: 7. DNA for the CDR3: TGCGCCAGCAGCCAAGATATGGGGACAGGGGCGCAGACCCAGTACTTC. Translation gives CASSQDMGTGAQTQYF.

This clonotype appeared many times. The CDR3: CASSILAGLETQYF. In DNA form, the CDR3 reads TGTGCCAGTAGTATCCTAGCGGGGCTAGAGACCCAGTACTTC. This chain joins TRBV19 and TRBJ2-5, with 9 bases aligning to TRBD2. V gave up 3 bases and J gave up 4 bases; unmatched junction bases: 3. Germline values: CDR1 LNHDA, CDR2 SQIVND (reference sequence). The length of the CDR3 is 14 residues.

Many counts were recorded for this clonotype. The V and J genes are TRBV20-1 and TRBJ2-7, with 8 bases lining up with TRBD1. This CDR3 comprises 13 residues. With V trimmed by 4 bases and J by 5 bases, 7 bases remained unmatched. Germline V gene sequence: CDR1 DFQATT, CDR2 SNEGSKA (reference sequence). The CDR3 here is CSAKGQGLDEQYV. The CDR3 DNA follows: TGCAGTGCTAAAGGACAGGGCCTAGACGAGCAGTACGTC.

This chain uses TRBV4-3 with TRBJ1-4; a possible D gene is TRBD1 (5 bases). This CDR3 region has 15 residues. Trimming removed 0 bases from V and 10 bases from J, with 15 bases in between. Germline V gene sequence: CDR1 LGHNA, CDR2 YSLEER. The CDR3 DNA is TGCGCCAGCAGCCAAGATCTCGGGGACTGGGCAAAACTGTTTTTT. This codes for CASSQDLGDWAKLFF.

The V call is TRBV18, the J call TRBJ2-5; TRBD1 might be the D (5 bases). Deletions cut 6 bases from V and 5 bases from J, with 13 bases between. The CDR3 has 13 residues. Germline V gives CDR1 KGHSH, CDR2 LQKENI. CDR3 in amino acids: CASSAGHRETQYF. As DNA, the CDR3 is TGTGCCAGCTCCGCAGGGCACCGTGAGACCCAGTACTTC.

V and J are TRBV29-1 and TRBJ1-2; no clear D gene. The CDR3 extends over 11 amino acids. Germline V lookup: CDR1 SQVTM, CDR2 ANQGSEA. Trimming took 3 bases from V and 7 from J, leaving 9 bases between them. Here the CDR3 reads CSVDEMGGYTF. CDR3 sequence (DNA): TGCAGCGTTGACGAAATGGGTGGCTACACCTTC. Combining the CDR3 with reference TRBV29-1 and TRBJ1-2 gives the whole variable domain SAVISQKPSRDICQRGTSLTIQCQVDSQVTMMFWYRQQPGQSLTLIATANQGSEATYESGFVIDKFPISRPNLTFSTLTVSNMSPEDSSIYLCSVDEMGGYTFGSGTRLTVV.

This clonotype was counted once. This rearrangement joins TRBV25-1 to TRBJ1-3; D remains ambiguous. The CDR3 extends over 14 amino acids. V lost 5 bases, J lost 0 bases, and 8 bases lay in between. The germline V gene has CDR1 MGHDK and CDR2 SYGVNS. In DNA, the CDR3 is TGTGCCAGCAGTTTCTCAAGCTCTGGAAACACCATATATTTT. Protein product: CASSFSSSGNTIYF.

There are a few counts of this clonotype. This sequence joins TRBV5-5 and TRBJ1-3; D remains ambiguous. The germline V and J ends were trimmed by 4 bases and 0 bases, with 11 bases remaining between them. The germline V gene has CDR1 SGHKS and CDR2 YYEKEE (reference sequence). This CDR3 has 15 amino acids. The CDR3 sequence: CASSHETFSGNTIYF. The CDR3 nucleotides read TGTGCCAGCAGCCATGAGACATTCTCTGGAAACACCATATATTTT.

There are a few counts of this clonotype. The chain employs TRBV7-9 and TRBJ2-5; 10 bases match TRBD2. Germline V lookup: CDR1 SEHNR, CDR2 FQNEAQ (reference sequence). V was pared by 10 bases and J by 2 bases, with 1 base of the junction left unmatched. The CDR3 consists of 12 residues. CDR3 sequence: CAIAGGQETQYF. The CDR3 DNA reads as TGTGCCATAGCGGGGGGACAAGAGACCCAGTACTTC.

The table lists this clonotype with a few counts. The chain recombines TRBV7-8 with TRBJ1-1; no clear D. The germline V gene encodes CDR1 SGHVS and CDR2 FQNEAQ. Trimming stripped 6 bases from V and 0 bases from J, with 11 bases between. This CDR3 has 14 residues. The CDR3 nucleotides are TGTGCCAGCAGTTACGCAGGTATGAACACTGAAGCTTTCTTT. Translated, it gives CASSYAGMNTEAFF.

This clonotype was seen many times. The chain is built from TRBV5-1 and TRBJ2-1, with 15 bases fitting TRBD2. Trimming took 4 bases from V and 7 from J; bases not matched to a gene: 3. The germline CDR1 and CDR2 sequences are SGHRS and YFSETQ. The CDR3 covers 15 residues. The CDR3 sequence is CASSVGTSGGNEQFF. DNA for the CDR3: TGCGCCAGCAGCGTCGGGACTAGCGGGGGGAATGAGCAGTTCTTC.

The chain combines TRBV11-2 with TRBJ1-2, with 10 bases aligning to TRBD1. CDR1 and CDR2 from the germline V gene are SGHAT and FQNNGV. The V gene end was trimmed by 4 bases and the J gene end by 5 bases; junction bases not matched to a gene: 13. CDR3 length: 17 amino acids. The CDR3 sequence is CASSSRVPGQGNYGYTF. The CDR3 nucleotides read TGTGCCAGCAGCTCCAGAGTCCCGGGACAGGGGAATTATGGCTACACCTTC.

This rearrangement joins TRBV7-3 to TRBJ2-4, with unresolved D. This CDR3 is 13 amino acids long. V was trimmed by 10 bases and J by 5 bases, leaving 15 bases between them. Per the germline V gene, CDR1 is SGHTA and CDR2 is FQGTGA. The CDR3 DNA reads TGTGCCACGGCAGTTCTATCCGAAAACATTCAGTACTTC. Protein sequence: CATAVLSENIQYF.

V gene TRBV4-1 combines with J gene TRBJ1-1; 8 bases are shared with TRBD1. Germline-derived CDR1 and CDR2 are MGHRA and YSYEKL. The CDR3 is 15 amino acids. Trimming at V came to 5 bases and at J to 8 bases, leaving 13 bases not matched to a gene. CDR3 DNA: TGCGCCAGCAGCTCACCGGACAGGGAGGTTAAGGAAGCTTTCTTT. Protein product: CASSSPDREVKEAFF.

V usage is TRBV7-9 and J usage is TRBJ2-3, with 7 bases that match TRBD2. Germline CDR1 and CDR2: SEHNR and FQNEAQ (reference sequence). CDR3 length equals 14 residues. V was clipped by 6 bases and J by 4 bases; unmatched bases: 7. CDR3 sequence reads: CASSLTGRPDTQYF. CDR3 nucleotide sequence: TGTGCCAGCAGTTTGACCGGGAGGCCAGATACGCAGTATTTT.

This clonotype was seen ten or more times. V and J are TRBV2 and TRBJ1-1; 7 positions agree with TRBD1. This CDR3 comprises 12 residues. CDR1 SNHLY and CDR2 FYNNEI come from the germline V gene. Unmatched junction bases numbered 2, after V lost 2 bases and J lost 8 bases. The CDR3 loop reads CASSEQGVEAFF. CDR3 nucleotide sequence: TGTGCCAGCAGTGAACAGGGGGTGGAAGCTTTCTTT.

This chain links TRBV10-3 with TRBJ1-2; perhaps TRBD1 as D (6 bases). Germline V lookup: CDR1 ENHRY, CDR2 SYGVKD. With 6 bases removed from V and 8 bases from J, the gap between germline ends came to 10 bases. The CDR3 covers 11 residues. This CDR3 is CAIRGAWGYTF. The CDR3 nucleotides read TGTGCCATCAGGGGGGCGTGGGGCTACACCTTC.